This TCR beta chain was profiled in a study of blood T cell repertoires in COVID-19. Sequencing used immunoSEQ multiplex PCR; TCRdb keeps in-frame clones, though not all of them. The table has approximately 190,000 clones, 84% seen once; the top ten hold 3% to 3.5%. The CDR3 loop spans 12 amino acids. CDR1 and CDR2 from the germline V gene are SGHVS and FQNEAQ. V lost 3 bases to trimming and J lost 6 bases, with 6 bases between them. The receptor was derived from a young woman who had been exposed to COVID-19. The chain employs TRBV7-8 and TRBJ1-5; D is ambiguous. The sample comprised PBMCs or T cells enriched from blood (not recorded which). The CDR3 coding sequence is TGTGCCAGCAGCTTTAGAGGTCAGCCCCAGCATTTT. Residues: CASSFRGQPQHF.